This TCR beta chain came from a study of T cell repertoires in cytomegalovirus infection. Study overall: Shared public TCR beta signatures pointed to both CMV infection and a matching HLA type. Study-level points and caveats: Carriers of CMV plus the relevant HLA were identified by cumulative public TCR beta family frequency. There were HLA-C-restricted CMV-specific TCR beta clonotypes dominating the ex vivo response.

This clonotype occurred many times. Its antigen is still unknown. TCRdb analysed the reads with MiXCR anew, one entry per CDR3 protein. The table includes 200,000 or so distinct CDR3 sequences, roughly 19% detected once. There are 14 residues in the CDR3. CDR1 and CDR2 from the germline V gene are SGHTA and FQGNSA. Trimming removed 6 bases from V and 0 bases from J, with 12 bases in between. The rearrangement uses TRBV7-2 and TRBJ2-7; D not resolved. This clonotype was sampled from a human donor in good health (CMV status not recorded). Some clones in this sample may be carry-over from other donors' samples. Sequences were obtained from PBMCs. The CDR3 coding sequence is TGTGCCAGCAGTTTTGACCGGAGCTCCTACGAGCAGTACTTC. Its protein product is CASSFDRSSYEQYF.